This T cell receptor beta chain was profiled in a study of blood T cell repertoires in COVID-19. As for the study in general: PBMCs, B-cell-depleted T cells, or T cells were the source of the cDNA or gDNA that made up the material.

In the authors' methods: Reference gene primer amplification gave estimated nucleated cell counts. Generated by immunoSEQ multiplex PCR, the TCRdb table keeps only in-frame clones and is missing some. V and J calls and clone size follow that table, whereas D and trimming were derived from the DNA. Found here are 300,000 to 400,000 clones, approximately 90% of them singletons; the top ten hold approximately 10%. Patients of the Seattle cohort, enrolled during active infection, were followed longitudinally. Input material: peripheral blood. This receptor was obtained from a young man with COVID-19, enrolled during active disease.

The CDR3 nucleotides are TGTGCCAGCAGCCCGGGACACGCGACCCTCTACGAGCAGTACTTC. It yields the protein CASSPGHATLYEQYF. The chain combines TRBV7-3 with TRBJ2-7; a possible D gene is TRBD1 (6 bases). Trimming shortened V by 5 bases and J by 3 bases, and 17 bases separated the two germline ends. The CDR3 covers 15 residues. Per the germline V gene, CDR1 is SGHTA and CDR2 is FQGTGA.